The rows below give T cell receptor beta chains drawn from one sample of a study of blood T cell repertoires in COVID-19. Clones were sequenced by immunoSEQ multiplex PCR, and TCRdb holds only the in-frame ones, with some missing. The sample includes about 270,000 clones, 88% seen only once; the top ten take about 3%. The sequencing sample was made of PBMCs or T cells enriched from blood (not recorded which). The receptors stem from a woman between 45 and 65 years old who had recovered from COVID-19. Both conserved end residues are part of each CDR3. A D gene is named only where the DNA matches it firmly. Size values are once, few and many counts, or a class for expanded clones, and some rows have none.

NA	NA	TRBV30	TRBJ1-4	CAWSSEGEEKLFF	TGTGCCTGGAGTAGCGAAGGCGAAGAAAAACTGTTTTTT
NA	TRBD2	TRBV7-2	TRBJ2-3	CASSSRLAGGTDTQYF	TGTGCCAGCAGCTCAAGACTAGCGGGAGGCACAGATACGCAGTATTTT
NA	NA	TRBV18	TRBJ1-2	CASSAGNYGYTF	TGTGCCAGCTCAGCCGGGAACTATGGCTACACCTTC
NA	NA	TRBV7-3	TRBJ1-1	CASSLGAFTEAFF	TGTGCCAGCAGCTTAGGGGCCTTCACTGAAGCTTTCTTT
NA	NA	TRBV30	TRBJ1-1	CAWSVHATEAFF	TGTGCCTGGAGTGTACATGCCACTGAAGCTTTCTTT
NA	TRBD2	TRBV11-3	TRBJ2-1	CASSHGLAAYNEQFF	TGTGCCAGCAGCCATGGACTAGCGGCTTACAATGAGCAGTTCTTC
NA	TRBD1	TRBV2	TRBJ1-6	CASRRDRAEGSPLHF	TGTGCCAGCAGGAGGGACAGGGCTGAGGGTTCACCCCTCCACTTT
once	TRBD2	TRBV5-1	TRBJ2-1	CASISEPGLVNEQFF	TGCGCCAGCATCTCAGAACCGGGACTAGTTAATGAGCAGTTCTTC
NA	TRBD1	TRBV14	TRBJ1-6	CASSRQGNSPLHF	TGTGCCAGCAGTCGACAGGGTAATTCACCCCTCCACTTT
few	NA	TRBV27	TRBJ2-4	CASSLTLGRGAKNIQYF	TGTGCCAGCAGTCTAACCCTAGGGAGGGGGGCCAAAAACATTCAGTACTTC
NA	NA	TRBV28	TRBJ2-7	CASSLAAYEQYF	TGTGCCAGCAGTTTAGCGGCGTACGAGCAGTACTTC
NA	TRBD1	TRBV19	TRBJ1-6	CASRLDRGLSSPLHF	TGTGCCAGTAGACTAGACAGGGGTTTAAGTTCACCCCTCCACTTT
NA	TRBD2	TRBV27	TRBJ2-7	CASSSRLVQGLAGYEQYF	TGTGCCAGCAGTAGTAGGTTGGTTCAGGGACTAGCGGGTTACGAGCAGTACTTC
NA	TRBD1	TRBV19	TRBJ1-5	CASSRGQGTATQPQHF	TGTGCCAGTAGTAGGGGACAGGGGACGGCCACACAGCCCCAGCATTTT
NA	NA	TRBV10-1	TRBJ2-7	CASSDGETHSYEQYF	TGCGCCAGCAGTGACGGGGAAACCCACTCCTACGAGCAGTACTTC
NA	NA	TRBV5-1	TRBJ2-1	CASSFGQSSYNEQFF	TGCGCCAGCAGCTTCGGACAGAGCTCCTACAATGAGCAGTTCTTC
few	NA	TRBV19	TRBJ1-4	CATGFGREKLFF	TGTGCCACAGGGTTTGGAAGAGAAAAACTGTTTTTT
NA	TRBD1	TRBV29-1	TRBJ1-1	CSVDISQGRPFF	TGCAGCGTTGATATCTCACAGGGGAGGCCTTTCTTT
NA	TRBD1	TRBV28	TRBJ1-2	CASRVDRASGYTF	TGTGCCAGCAGGGTAGACAGGGCGAGTGGCTACACCTTC
NA	TRBD2	TRBV7-2	TRBJ2-1	CASSLLGGSAYNEQFF	TGTGCCAGCAGCTTACTGGGCGGGAGTGCCTACAATGAGCAGTTCTTC
NA	NA	TRBV4-2	TRBJ2-7	CASSQQTGTFYEQYF	TGTGCCAGCAGCCAACAGACAGGTACTTTTTACGAGCAGTACTTC
NA	TRBD2	TRBV28	TRBJ2-1	CASAGLAGGSYNEQFF	TGTGCCAGCGCGGGACTAGCGGGAGGGTCTTACAATGAGCAGTTCTTC
NA	NA	TRBV28	TRBJ1-5	CASSGLHSNQPQHF	TGTGCCAGTTCTGGACTTCATAGCAATCAGCCCCAGCATTTT
NA	NA	TRBV13	TRBJ1-2	CASSEPGTYNYGYTF	TGTGCCAGCAGCGAACCCGGGACTTACAACTATGGCTACACCTTC
NA	TRBD1	TRBV10-2	TRBJ1-3	CASRGQGPGNTIYF	TGCGCCAGCAGAGGACAGGGACCTGGAAACACCATATATTTT
NA	TRBD2	TRBV29-1	TRBJ2-3	CSVERTSGISQGTQYF	TGCAGCGTTGAAAGGACTAGCGGGATTTCCCAGGGTACGCAGTATTTT
NA	TRBD2	TRBV7-3	TRBJ2-1	CASSLRREGYNEQFF	TGTGCCAGCAGTCTCCGCCGGGAGGGGTACAATGAGCAGTTCTTC
many	NA	TRBV11-2	TRBJ2-1	CASSISRNEQFF	TGTGCCAGCAGCATCTCTCGGAATGAGCAGTTCTTC
NA	NA	TRBV5-1	TRBJ2-2	CASSVGTTLTGELFF	TGCGCCAGCAGCGTAGGGACAACCCTCACCGGGGAGCTGTTTTTT
few	NA	TRBV4-3	TRBJ1-1	CASSQDLNRGLNTEAFF	TGCGCCAGCAGCCAAGATTTAAATCGGGGATTGAACACTGAAGCTTTCTTT
NA	NA	TRBV28	TRBJ1-5	CASTEFARGAGQPQHF	TGTGCCAGCACCGAATTCGCCCGGGGGGCGGGTCAGCCCCAGCATTTT
NA	NA	TRBV28	TRBJ2-2	CASRGANLNTGELFF	TGTGCCAGCCGGGGGGCGAACTTAAACACCGGGGAGCTGTTTTTT
NA	TRBD1	TRBV7-9	TRBJ1-1	CASSFPRALTGFTEAFF	TGTGCCAGCAGCTTTCCCCGGGCATTGACAGGGTTCACTGAAGCTTTCTTT
NA	NA	TRBV9	TRBJ1-2	CASSVVVSTGGYTF	TGTGCCAGCAGCGTAGTGGTCTCGACAGGAGGCTACACCTTC
once	TRBD1	TRBV7-9	TRBJ2-7	CASSRTGGNEQYF	TGTGCCAGCAGCCGCACAGGGGGTAACGAGCAGTACTTC
few	NA	TRBV28	TRBJ1-5	CASRTGSPQHF	TGTGCCAGCAGAACAGGGTCGCCCCAGCATTTT
NA	NA	TRBV5-1	TRBJ2-2	CASSLLVAGEITGELFF	TGCGCCAGCAGCTTGCTAGTCGCAGGGGAGATCACCGGGGAGCTGTTTTTT
NA	TRBD1	TRBV11-1	TRBJ1-2	CASSLEQGSIGYTF	TGTGCCAGCAGCTTAGAACAGGGGTCGATCGGCTACACCTTC
NA	NA	TRBV18	TRBJ1-5	CASSPTPGGNQPQHF	TGTGCCAGCTCACCAACCCCGGGGGGCAATCAGCCCCAGCATTTT
NA	TRBD1	TRBV28	TRBJ2-1	CASMPGTGWHEQFF	TGTGCCAGCATGCCGGGGACAGGGTGGCATGAGCAGTTCTTC
NA	NA	TRBV19	TRBJ2-6	CASSELSGANVLTF	TGTGCCAGTAGTGAGCTCTCTGGGGCCAACGTCCTGACTTTC
NA	NA	TRBV7-9	TRBJ2-7	CASSPPGIATGEQYF	TGTGCCAGCAGCCCGCCGGGCATCGCTACGGGAGAGCAGTACTTC
NA	NA	TRBV9	TRBJ1-2	CASSVGDKLMYGYTF	TGTGCCAGCAGCGTAGGCGACAAACTCATGTATGGCTACACCTTC
NA	NA	TRBV2	TRBJ2-1	CASSQGAGPTKQFF	TGTGCCAGCAGCCAAGGGGCGGGACCAACGAAGCAGTTCTTC
NA	TRBD2	TRBV28	TRBJ2-7	CASSLSTSNLVEQYF	TGTGCCAGCAGTTTATCGACTAGCAACTTGGTCGAGCAGTACTTC
NA	NA	TRBV7-3	TRBJ2-1	CASSLTPGAYNEQFF	TGTGCCAGCAGCTTAACCCCAGGCGCCTACAATGAGCAGTTCTTC
NA	NA	TRBV28	TRBJ2-6	CASSLIGTGANVLTF	TGTGCCAGCAGTTTAATCGGGACTGGGGCCAACGTCCTGACTTTC
NA	NA	TRBV11-2	TRBJ1-2	CASSLLLSGGYTF	TGTGCCAGCAGCTTACTTCTGAGTGGTGGCTACACCTTC
NA	TRBD2	TRBV10-1	TRBJ2-7	CASQASGGYEQYF	TGCGCGTCACAAGCCTCGGGGGGCTACGAGCAGTACTTC
NA	TRBD1	TRBV10-1	TRBJ2-7	CATSPPRDRDPTYEQYF	TGCGCCACCAGTCCACCCAGAGACAGGGACCCAACCTACGAGCAGTACTTC
NA	TRBD2	TRBV5-1	TRBJ2-7	CASRSLAGPYEQYF	TGCGCCAGCCGGTCATTAGCGGGACCCTACGAGCAGTACTTC
NA	NA	TRBV7-8	TRBJ1-1	CASSRREPGSTEAFF	TGTGCCAGCAGCCGCCGGGAACCAGGAAGCACTGAAGCTTTCTTT
NA	NA	TRBV7-2	TRBJ2-1	CASSLYYNEQFF	TGTGCCAGCAGCTTATATTACAATGAGCAGTTCTTC
NA	TRBD1	TRBV7-9	TRBJ2-1	CASSLDRGNYNEQFF	TGTGCCAGCAGCTTGGACAGGGGAAACTACAATGAGCAGTTCTTC
NA	TRBD1	TRBV25-1	TRBJ1-3	CASSESTGAAGNTIYF	TGTGCCAGCAGTGAATCTACAGGGGCGGCTGGAAACACCATATATTTT
NA	TRBD1	TRBV9	TRBJ1-2	CASSGTGKPGYTF	TGTGCCAGCAGCGGGACAGGGAAACCTGGCTACACCTTC
NA	TRBD2	TRBV11-1	TRBJ2-7	CASSLDPAGYEQYF	TGTGCCAGCAGCTTAGATCCAGCGGGATACGAGCAGTACTTC
NA	TRBD1	TRBV7-3	TRBJ1-6	CASSLLPRGLNSPLHF	TGTGCCAGCAGCTTACTCCCCAGGGGGCTTAATTCACCCCTCCACTTT
NA	NA	TRBV7-8	TRBJ1-6	CASSLFTHNNSPLHF	TGTGCCAGCAGCTTATTTACACACAATAATTCACCCCTCCACTTT
NA	TRBD2	TRBV9	TRBJ2-3	CASSVSGKSTDTQYF	TGTGCCAGCAGCGTTAGCGGGAAAAGCACAGATACGCAGTATTTT